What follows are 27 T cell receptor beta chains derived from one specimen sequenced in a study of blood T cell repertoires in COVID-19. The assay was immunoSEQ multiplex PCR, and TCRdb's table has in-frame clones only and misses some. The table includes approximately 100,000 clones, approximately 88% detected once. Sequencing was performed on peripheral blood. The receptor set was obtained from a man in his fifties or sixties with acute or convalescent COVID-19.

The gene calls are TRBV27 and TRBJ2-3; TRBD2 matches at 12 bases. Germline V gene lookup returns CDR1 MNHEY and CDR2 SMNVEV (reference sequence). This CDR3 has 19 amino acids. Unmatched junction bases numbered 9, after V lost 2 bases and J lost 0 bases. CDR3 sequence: CASSLTPGLAGASTDTQYF. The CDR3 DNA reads TGTGCCAGCAGTTTAACACCGGGACTAGCGGGTGCTAGCACAGATACGCAGTATTTT.

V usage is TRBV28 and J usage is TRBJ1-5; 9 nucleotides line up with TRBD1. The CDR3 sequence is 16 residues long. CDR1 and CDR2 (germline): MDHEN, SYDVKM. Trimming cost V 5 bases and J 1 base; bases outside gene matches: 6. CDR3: CASSPLGQGSNQPQHF. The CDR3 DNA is TGTGCCAGCAGTCCCCTGGGACAGGGAAGCAATCAGCCCCAGCATTTT.

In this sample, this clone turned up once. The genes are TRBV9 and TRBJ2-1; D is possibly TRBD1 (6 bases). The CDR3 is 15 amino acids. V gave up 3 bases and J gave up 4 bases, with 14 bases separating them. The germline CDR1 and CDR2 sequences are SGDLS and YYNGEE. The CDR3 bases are TGTGCCAGCAGCGCCAGGGGTCAAAGATACAATGAGCAGTTCTTC. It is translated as CASSARGQRYNEQFF. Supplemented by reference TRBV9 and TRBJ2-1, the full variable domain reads DSGVTQTPKHLITATGQRVTLRCSPRSGDLSVYWYQQSLDQGLQFLIQYYNGEERAKGNILERFSAQQFPDLHSELNLSSLELGDSALYFCASSARGQRYNEQFFGPGTRLTVL.

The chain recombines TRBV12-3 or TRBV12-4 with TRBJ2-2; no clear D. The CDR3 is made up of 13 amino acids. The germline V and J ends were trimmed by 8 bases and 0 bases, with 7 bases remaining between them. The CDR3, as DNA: TGTGCCAGCTGTCCTCCGAACACCGGGGAGCTGTTTTTT. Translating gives CASCPPNTGELFF.

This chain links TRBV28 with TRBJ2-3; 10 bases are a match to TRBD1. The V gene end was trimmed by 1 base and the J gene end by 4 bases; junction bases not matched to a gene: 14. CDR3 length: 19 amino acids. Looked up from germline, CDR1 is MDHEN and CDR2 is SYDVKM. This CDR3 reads CASSLSSYPGQGLPDTQYF. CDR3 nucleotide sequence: TGTGCCAGCAGTTTATCCTCTTATCCGGGACAGGGGTTGCCAGATACGCAGTATTTT.

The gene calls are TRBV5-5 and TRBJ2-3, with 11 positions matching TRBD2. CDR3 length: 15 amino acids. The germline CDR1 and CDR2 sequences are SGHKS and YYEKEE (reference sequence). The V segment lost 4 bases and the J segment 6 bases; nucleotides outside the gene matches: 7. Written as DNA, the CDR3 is TGTGCCAGCAGCGCCCCACTAGCGGGAGTTGATACGCAGTATTTT. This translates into CASSAPLAGVDTQYF.

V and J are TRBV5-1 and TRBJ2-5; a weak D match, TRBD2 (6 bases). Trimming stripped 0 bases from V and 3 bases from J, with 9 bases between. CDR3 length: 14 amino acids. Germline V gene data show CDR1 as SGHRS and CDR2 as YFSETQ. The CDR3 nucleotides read TGCGCCAGCAGCTTGGTCGCGGGGAAAGAGACCCAGTACTTC. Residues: CASSLVAGKETQYF.

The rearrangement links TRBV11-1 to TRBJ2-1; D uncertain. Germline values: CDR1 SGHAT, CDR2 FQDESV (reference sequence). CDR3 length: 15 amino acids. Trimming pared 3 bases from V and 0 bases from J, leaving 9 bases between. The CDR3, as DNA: TGTGCCAGCAGCTTGAGACGGAGCTCCTACAATGAGCAGTTCTTC. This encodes CASSLRRSSYNEQFF.

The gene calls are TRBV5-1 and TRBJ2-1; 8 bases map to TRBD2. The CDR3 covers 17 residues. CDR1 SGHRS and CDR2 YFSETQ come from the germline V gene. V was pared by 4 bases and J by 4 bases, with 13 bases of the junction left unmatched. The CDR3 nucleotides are TGCGCCAGCAGCGTCGGACTTACTAGCGGACCTTACAATGAGCAGTTCTTC. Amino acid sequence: CASSVGLTSGPYNEQFF.

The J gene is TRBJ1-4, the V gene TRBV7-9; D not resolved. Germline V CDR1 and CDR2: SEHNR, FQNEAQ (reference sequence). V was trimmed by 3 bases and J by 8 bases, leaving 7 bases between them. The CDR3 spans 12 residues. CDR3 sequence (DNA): TGTGCCAGCAGCTTGCGCGAGGAAAAACTGTTTTTT. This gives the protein CASSLREEKLFF.

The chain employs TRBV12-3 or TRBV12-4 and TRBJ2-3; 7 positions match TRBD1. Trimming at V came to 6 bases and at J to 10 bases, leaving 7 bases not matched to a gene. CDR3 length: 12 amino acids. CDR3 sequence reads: CASSLNGQAQYF. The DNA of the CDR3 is TGTGCCAGCAGCTTAAACGGACAGGCGCAGTATTTT.

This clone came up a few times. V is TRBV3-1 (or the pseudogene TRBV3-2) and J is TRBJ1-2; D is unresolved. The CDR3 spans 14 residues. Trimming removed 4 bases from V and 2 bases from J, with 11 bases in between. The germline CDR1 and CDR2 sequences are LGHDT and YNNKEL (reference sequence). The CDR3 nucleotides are TGTGCCAGCAGCCCCCACAGACCAAACTATGGCTACACCTTC. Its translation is CASSPHRPNYGYTF.

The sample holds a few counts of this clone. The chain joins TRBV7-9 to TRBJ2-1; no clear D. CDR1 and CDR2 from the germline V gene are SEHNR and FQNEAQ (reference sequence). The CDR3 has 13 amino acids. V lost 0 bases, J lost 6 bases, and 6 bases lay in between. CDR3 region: CASSLASPNEQFF. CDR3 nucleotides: TGTGCCAGCAGCTTAGCCTCCCCCAATGAGCAGTTCTTC.

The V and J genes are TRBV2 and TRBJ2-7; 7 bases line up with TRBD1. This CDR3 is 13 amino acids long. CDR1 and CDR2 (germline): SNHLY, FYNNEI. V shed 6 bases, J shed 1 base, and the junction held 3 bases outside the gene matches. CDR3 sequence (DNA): TGTGCCAGCAGACGGGACAGTTCCTACGAGCAGTACTTC. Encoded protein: CASRRDSSYEQYF.

The CDR3 nucleotides read TGTGCCAGTAGCCCCGGACAGAAAGAGACCCAGTACTTC. This encodes CASSPGQKETQYF. This chain joins TRBV19 and TRBJ2-5, with a weak D call TRBD1 (6 bases). CDR3 length: 13 residues. The germline V and J ends were trimmed by 6 bases and 3 bases, with 11 bases remaining between them. Germline lookup yields CDR1 LNHDA and CDR2 SQIVND (reference sequence).

CDR3 residues: CARTHTGRYSNQPQHF. DNA for the CDR3: TGTGCCAGGACGCATACAGGTAGATATAGCAATCAGCCCCAGCATTTT. This chain connects TRBV24-1 to TRBJ1-5; a possible D gene is TRBD1 (5 bases). CDR1 is KGHDR, CDR2 SFDVKD, per germline. CDR3 length: 16 residues. With 11 bases removed from V and 0 bases from J, the gap between germline ends came to 19 bases.

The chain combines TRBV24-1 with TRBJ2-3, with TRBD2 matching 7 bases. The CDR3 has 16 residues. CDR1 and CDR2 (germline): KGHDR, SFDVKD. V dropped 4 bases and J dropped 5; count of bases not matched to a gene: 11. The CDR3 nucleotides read TGTGCCACCAGTGAACCGAGAAGGGAGGGCCAAGATACGCAGTATTTT. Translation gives CATSEPRREGQDTQYF.

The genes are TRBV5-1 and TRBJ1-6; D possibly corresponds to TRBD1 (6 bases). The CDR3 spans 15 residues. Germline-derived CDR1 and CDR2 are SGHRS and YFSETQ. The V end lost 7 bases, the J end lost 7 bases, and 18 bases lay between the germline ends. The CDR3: CASAQGNGKNSPLHF. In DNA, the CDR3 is TGCGCCAGCGCACAGGGTAACGGGAAAAATTCACCCCTCCACTTT.

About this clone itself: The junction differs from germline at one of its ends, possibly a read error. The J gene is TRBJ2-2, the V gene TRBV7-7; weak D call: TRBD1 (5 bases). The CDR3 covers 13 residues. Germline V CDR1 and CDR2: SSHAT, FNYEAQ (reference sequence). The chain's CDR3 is CASSSDRAGELFF. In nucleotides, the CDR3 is TGTGCTAGCAGCTCCGACAGAGCCGGGGAGCTGTTTTTT.

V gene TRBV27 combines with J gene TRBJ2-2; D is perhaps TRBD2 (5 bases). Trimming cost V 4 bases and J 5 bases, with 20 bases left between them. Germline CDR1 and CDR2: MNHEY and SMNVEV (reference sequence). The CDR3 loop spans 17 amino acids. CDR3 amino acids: CASSSQLGSIQTGELFF. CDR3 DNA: TGTGCCAGCAGTTCACAACTAGGGTCCATTCAGACCGGGGAGCTGTTTTTT.

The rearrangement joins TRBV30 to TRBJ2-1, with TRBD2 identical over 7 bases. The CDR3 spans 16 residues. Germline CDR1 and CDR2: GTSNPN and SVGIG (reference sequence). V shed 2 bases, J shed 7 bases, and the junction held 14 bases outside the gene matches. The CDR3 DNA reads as TGTGCCTGGAGTACTAGTTTGGGGAGGGTCTTGAATGAGCAGTTCTTC. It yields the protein CAWSTSLGRVLNEQFF.

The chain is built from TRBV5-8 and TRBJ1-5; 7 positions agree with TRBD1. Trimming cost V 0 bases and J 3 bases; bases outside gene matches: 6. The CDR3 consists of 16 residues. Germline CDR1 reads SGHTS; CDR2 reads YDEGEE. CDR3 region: CASSLGQGGFNQPQHF. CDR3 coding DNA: TGTGCCAGCAGCTTGGGACAGGGAGGTTTCAATCAGCCCCAGCATTTT.

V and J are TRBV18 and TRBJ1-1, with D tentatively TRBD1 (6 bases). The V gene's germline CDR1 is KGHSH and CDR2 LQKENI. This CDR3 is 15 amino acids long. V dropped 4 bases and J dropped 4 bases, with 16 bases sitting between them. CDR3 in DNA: TGTGCCAGCTCACGAAGGACAGATTTTTCCACTGAAGCTTTCTTT. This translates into CASSRRTDFSTEAFF.

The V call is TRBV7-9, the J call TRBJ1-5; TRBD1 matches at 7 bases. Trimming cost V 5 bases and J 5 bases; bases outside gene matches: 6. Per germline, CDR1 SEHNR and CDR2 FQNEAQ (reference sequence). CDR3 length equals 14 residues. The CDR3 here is CASSTRQGDQPQHF. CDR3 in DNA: TGTGCCAGCAGCACCCGACAGGGTGATCAGCCCCAGCATTTT.

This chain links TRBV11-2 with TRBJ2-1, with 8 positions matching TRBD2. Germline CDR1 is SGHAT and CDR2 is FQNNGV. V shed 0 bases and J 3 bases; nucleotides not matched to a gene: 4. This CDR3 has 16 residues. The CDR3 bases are TGTGCCAGCAGCTTAGACGGGAGGGCGTACTACAATGAGCAGTTCTTC. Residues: CASSLDGRAYYNEQFF.

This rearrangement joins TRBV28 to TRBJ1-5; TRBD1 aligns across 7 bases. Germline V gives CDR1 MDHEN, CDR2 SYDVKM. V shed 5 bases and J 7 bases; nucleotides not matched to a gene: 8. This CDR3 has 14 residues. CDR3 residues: CASSPRQGFQPQHF. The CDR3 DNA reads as TGTGCCAGCAGTCCTAGACAGGGCTTCCAGCCCCAGCATTTT.

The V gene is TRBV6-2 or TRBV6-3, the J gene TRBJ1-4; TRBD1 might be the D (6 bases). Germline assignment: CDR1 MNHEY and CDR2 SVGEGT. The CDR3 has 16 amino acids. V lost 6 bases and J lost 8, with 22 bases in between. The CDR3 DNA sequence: TGTGCCAGCAGCCCTCGATTCGGGGGGCAGGGGGAAAAACTGTTTTTT. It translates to CASSPRFGGQGEKLFF.